The rows below give T cell receptor beta chains drawn from one sample of a study of shared clonotypes between healthy human individuals. Repertoires were generated with immunoSEQ multiplex PCR, while TCRdb's copy carries only in-frame clones and drops some. The sample lists nearly 600,000 clones, 95% occurring once. The sequenced sample consisted of naive CD8+ T cells sorted from blood. The receptors here all came from a woman aged 25 to 39 in good health. CDR3s include the opening cysteine and the closing phenylalanine or tryptophan. D genes are given only for firm matches.

j_gene,d_gene,v_gene,CDR3nt,CDR3aa
TRBJ1-1,.,TRBV21-1,TGTGCCAGCAAAGACAGGGCTAGGCGCACTGAAGCTTTCTTT,CASKDRARRTEAFF
TRBJ2-3,.,TRBV11-3,TGTGCCAGCAGCGCAAAACAGGGCCCCACAGATACGCAGTATTTT,CASSAKQGPTDTQYF
TRBJ2-7,TRBD2,TRBV11-2,TGTGCCAGCAGCTTATACGGACTAGCGGGAGAAGGGTCCTACGAGCAGTACTTC,CASSLYGLAGEGSYEQYF
TRBJ1-2,.,TRBV28,TGTGCCAGCATGGATACATCCTATGGCTACACCTTC,CASMDTSYGYTF
TRBJ2-7,.,TRBV27,TGTGCCAGCAGTTTAGTCGGGGCCCCCTACGAGCAGTACTTC,CASSLVGAPYEQYF
TRBJ2-3,.,TRBV19,TGTGCCAGTAGCCCGGGTTTGGATCTCCCCTTCACAGATACGCAGTATTTT,CASSPGLDLPFTDTQYF
TRBJ1-1,.,TRBV27,TGTGCCAGCAGCCTACTTGGGGGCGCAGGCACTGAAGCTTTCTTT,CASSLLGGAGTEAFF
TRBJ2-1,.,TRBV28,TGTGCCAGCAGCGGCGAAGCGGAGGTTCTAAATGAGCGGCAGTTCTTC,CASSGEAEVLNERQFF
TRBJ1-1,.,TRBV6-5,TGTGCCAGCAGTTACGGTACTGAAGCTTTCTTT,CASSYGTEAFF
TRBJ2-2,TRBD1,TRBV4-1,TGCGCCAGCAGCGCCCGGGACAGGGCTCCCGGGGAGCTGTTTTTT,CASSARDRAPGELFF
TRBJ1-5,.,TRBV5-5,TGTGCCAGCTGCCTTGAACAGGGTAATCAGCCCCAGCATTTT,CASCLEQGNQPQHF
TRBJ2-2,.,TRBV5-6,TGTGCCAGCAGCCCGCTCGGCCCCGGGGAGCTGTTTTTT,CASSPLGPGELFF
TRBJ2-7,TRBD2,TRBV19,TGTGCCAGTAGTATAGCTCCGGGACTAGCGGGACCCTCCTACTTCGAGCAGTACTTC,CASSIAPGLAGPSYFEQYF
TRBJ2-1,.,TRBV2,TGTGCCAGCGGAGCTCCGGTCAATGAGCAGTTCTTC,CASGAPVNEQFF
TRBJ2-7,.,TRBV13,TGTGCCAGCAGCTTAGCGGTGAGCACCTACGAGCAGTACTTC,CASSLAVSTYEQYF
TRBJ1-1,.,TRBV19,TGTGCCAGCGCCCCCAACCGGGACACTGAAGCTTTCTTT,CASAPNRDTEAFF
TRBJ2-7,.,TRBV19,TGTGCCGCCAGCGACTCCTACGAGCAGTACTTC,CAASDSYEQYF
TRBJ2-7,.,TRBV28,TGTGCCAGCAGTTTAGGACCCTGGGACGAGCAGTACTTC,CASSLGPWDEQYF
TRBJ1-2,.,TRBV2,TGTGCCAGCAGTGAAGTCGGAGGGGCGCATGATGGCTACACCTTC,CASSEVGGAHDGYTF
TRBJ2-7,.,TRBV4-1,TGCGCCAGCAGCCCTCAGGGTGTGACCACCTCCTACGAGCAGTACTTC,CASSPQGVTTSYEQYF
TRBJ2-1,.,TRBV9,TGTGCCAGCAGCGTAGCACGGGTCTCCTACAATGAGCAGTTCTTC,CASSVARVSYNEQFF
TRBJ2-3,TRBD2,TRBV27,TGTGCCAGCAGTTTCTTTGCGGGAGTCCCAGATACGCAGTATTTT,CASSFFAGVPDTQYF
TRBJ2-3,.,TRBV25-1,TGTGCCAGCAGTGGGGAAGACAGGCTCGCAGATACGCAGTATTTT,CASSGEDRLADTQYF
TRBJ2-7,.,TRBV7-9,TGTGCCAGCAGCGGGGGCGGGAGCTACGAGCAGTACTTC,CASSGGGSYEQYF
TRBJ2-7,TRBD2,TRBV27,TGTGCCAGCAGTTTATCGAAGGCGGGAGACTACGAGCAGTACTTC,CASSLSKAGDYEQYF
TRBJ2-3,.,TRBV27,TGTGCCAGCAGTTTAGTAGGGATAGATACGCAGTATTTT,CASSLVGIDTQYF
TRBJ2-3,.,TRBV5-6,TGTGCCAGCAGCCTCTGGGGTAGCGGCAGTAGCACAGATACGCAGTATTTT,CASSLWGSGSSTDTQYF
TRBJ2-3,.,TRBV10-3,TGTGCCATCAGTGCCGGTCGGGGAGAAGGAGTCACGCAGTATTTT,CAISAGRGEGVTQYF